This T cell receptor beta chain was sequenced for a study of blood T cells in healthy people across ages. Each sample provided at least 6 micrograms of extracted total RNA. With a J-beta primer mix and a sample-barcoded 5' primer, a second PCR ran about 7 to 12 cycles. TCRdb reanalysed the 5' RACE reads using MiXCR and keeps one entry per CDR3 protein. The top ten hold 2.1% of the sample, which has about 1.8 million distinct CDR3 sequences, roughly 52% seen once. CDR1 SGHRS and CDR2 YFSETQ come from the germline V gene. The CDR3 spans 13 residues. About this clonotype: The germline gene is not matched at one end of the junction; a read error may be the cause.

The chain carries TRBV5-1 and TRBJ1-1; D gene uncertain. The TCR was taken from a woman between 40 and 55 years old in good health. Sequencing was carried out using blood. CDR3 sequence reads: CASSLVGNPEAFF. DNA for the CDR3: TGCGCCAGCAGCTTGGTAGGGAACCCTGAAGCTTTCTTT.